The rows below give T cell receptor beta chains drawn from one sample of a study of blood T cell repertoires in COVID-19. Using immunoSEQ multiplex PCR, the repertoire was profiled, and TCRdb retains in-frame clones only, with some absent. The sample has some 300,000 clones, around 88% seen once. Sequencing used peripheral blood. These receptors all stem from a woman under 40 who had recovered from COVID-19. Each CDR3 is given with its conserved first and last residue. The D gene is left open where the match is weak. Clone size is given for some rows only: seen once, a few or many times, or a class if the clone is expanded.

-	-	TRBV28	TRBJ1-3	CASSLVSGNTIYF	TGTGCCAGCAGTTTAGTCTCCGGAAACACCATATATTTT
-	-	TRBV5-1	TRBJ2-7	CASSWGPDSSYEQYF	TGCGCCAGCAGCTGGGGGCCGGACAGCTCCTACGAGCAGTACTTC
-	-	TRBV5-1	TRBJ1-1	CASRVPGYTEAFF	TGCGCCAGCAGGGTCCCGGGGTACACTGAAGCTTTCTTT
TRBD1	once	TRBV7-8	TRBJ1-2	CASSSAGQVNYGYTF	TGTGCCAGCAGCTCCGCGGGACAGGTTAACTATGGCTACACCTTC
-	-	TRBV7-9	TRBJ2-7	CASSSGVRYEQYF	TGTGCCAGCAGCTCAGGGGTCCGGTACGAGCAGTACTTC
-	-	TRBV4-3	TRBJ1-2	CASSQVYWTEVNYGYTF	TGCGCCAGCAGCCAAGTATATTGGACAGAGGTAAACTATGGCTACACCTTC
-	-	TRBV6-4	TRBJ1-1	CASSDGTSAFF	TGTGCCAGCAGTGACGGGACATCCGCTTTCTTT
-	-	TRBV4-2	TRBJ1-3	CASSQDRAGNTIYF	TGTGCCAGCAGCCAAGACAGGGCTGGAAACACCATATATTTT
-	-	TRBV12-5	TRBJ2-3	CASGCRDSKSVADTQYF	TGTGCTAGTGGGTGCCGGGACTCAAAAAGTGTCGCAGATACGCAGTATTTT
TRBD1	-	TRBV11-2	TRBJ2-2	CASSLVAGGITGELFF	TGTGCCAGCAGCTTAGTGGCAGGGGGCATCACCGGGGAGCTGTTTTTT
TRBD2	once	TRBV2	TRBJ2-3	CASTSGVADTQYF	TGTGCCAGCACTAGCGGGGTCGCAGATACGCAGTATTTT
-	once	TRBV7-2	TRBJ2-7	CASSLAVAGEGYEQYF	TGTGCCAGCAGCTTAGCCGTGGCAGGGGAGGGGTACGAGCAGTACTTC
TRBD1	-	TRBV7-2	TRBJ1-6	CASSLLTGGNSPLHF	TGTGCCAGCAGCCTACTGACAGGGGGGAATTCACCCCTCCACTTT
-	-	TRBV15	TRBJ1-1	CATSREPGTEAFF	TGTGCCACCAGCAGAGAGCCGGGCACTGAAGCTTTCTTT
TRBD1	-	TRBV5-8	TRBJ2-1	CASRSDREPYNEQFF	TGTGCCAGCAGATCGGACAGGGAGCCCTACAATGAGCAGTTCTTC
TRBD2	-	TRBV5-1	TRBJ2-1	CASTTTSGGQFF	TGCGCCAGCACCACGACTAGCGGGGGGCAGTTCTTC
TRBD1	-	TRBV9	TRBJ2-1	CASSATGTGGEDEQFF	TGTGCCAGCAGCGCAACCGGGACAGGGGGCGAGGATGAGCAGTTCTTC
-	-	TRBV2	TRBJ2-1	CARRLGGPYNEQFF	TGTGCCAGAAGACTAGGAGGTCCCTACAATGAGCAGTTCTTC
-	-	TRBV7-2	TRBJ1-4	CASSPAANEKLFF	TGTGCCAGCAGCCCGGCGGCCAATGAAAAACTGTTTTTT
-	-	TRBV18	TRBJ2-3	CASSREESQYF	TGTGCCAGCTCCCGAGAGGAGTCGCAGTATTTT
TRBD1	-	TRBV19	TRBJ2-7	CARLQGTYEQYF	TGTGCCAGGTTACAGGGGACCTACGAGCAGTACTTC
-	-	TRBV5-6	TRBJ1-4	CASSSRSWSNEKLFF	TGTGCCAGCAGCTCGAGGAGCTGGAGTAATGAAAAACTGTTTTTT
TRBD1	once	TRBV25-1	TRBJ1-1	CASSELGTDKNTEAFF	TGTGCCAGCAGTGAACTGGGGACAGACAAGAACACTGAAGCTTTCTTT
-	-	TRBV28	TRBJ1-1	CASSLEIQGGLAFF	TGTGCCAGCAGTTTAGAGATCCAGGGAGGTTTGGCTTTCTTT
-	-	TRBV15	TRBJ1-4	CATSRDAGTNEKLFF	TGTGCCACCAGCAGAGATGCGGGCACTAATGAAAAACTGTTTTTT
-	-	TRBV11-3	TRBJ2-3	CASSLLSGTDTQYF	TGTGCCAGCAGCTTACTGAGCGGCACAGATACGCAGTATTTT
TRBD1	-	TRBV7-3	TRBJ2-2	CASSPFVGTDVGGELFF	TGTGCCAGCAGCCCGTTTGTAGGGACAGATGTCGGCGGGGAGCTGTTTTTT
TRBD2	-	TRBV20-1	TRBJ2-3	CSAEGGGWYF	TGCAGTGCGGAAGGCGGGGGGTGGTATTTT
TRBD1	-	TRBV28	TRBJ1-1	CASRSPGQGTNTEAFF	TGTGCCAGCAGATCTCCGGGACAGGGGACGAACACTGAAGCTTTCTTT
TRBD2	-	TRBV29-1	TRBJ2-3	CSARTSSTDTQYF	TGCAGCGCCCGGACTAGTTCCACAGATACGCAGTATTTT
TRBD1	few	TRBV9	TRBJ2-1	CASSAGQADYNEQFF	TGTGCCAGCAGCGCAGGACAGGCGGACTACAATGAGCAGTTCTTC
-	-	TRBV9	TRBJ2-1	CASSPHLRGSVATNEQFF	TGTGCCAGCAGCCCCCACCTGCGGGGATCGGTTGCCACCAATGAGCAGTTCTTC
TRBD1	-	TRBV29-1	TRBJ1-2	CSVGQGTVSYGYTF	TGCAGCGTTGGACAGGGAACGGTGAGCTATGGCTACACCTTC
TRBD2	-	TRBV4-3	TRBJ2-1	CASSQDGLAGVGEQFF	TGCGCCAGCAGCCAAGATGGACTAGCGGGGGTCGGTGAGCAGTTCTTC
TRBD2	-	TRBV7-8	TRBJ2-1	CASSLTGTSYNEQFF	TGTGCCAGCAGCTTAACCGGGACTAGCTACAATGAGCAGTTCTTC
TRBD1	-	TRBV2	TRBJ2-5	CASSEALPGQGYQETQYF	TGTGCCAGCAGTGAAGCGCTTCCAGGACAGGGGTACCAAGAGACCCAGTACTTC
-	few	TRBV11-2	TRBJ1-2	CASSLGGAYGYTF	TGTGCCAGCAGCTTAGGGGGCGCCTATGGCTACACCTTC
TRBD1	many	TRBV4-3	TRBJ1-2	CASSQERDRGRYYGYTF	TGCGCCAGCAGCCAAGAGAGGGACAGGGGGAGGTACTATGGCTACACCTTC
-	-	TRBV30	TRBJ2-7	CAWSVETVSSYEQYF	TGTGCCTGGAGTGTCGAGACAGTGAGCTCCTACGAGCAGTACTTC